The rows below give T cell receptor beta chains drawn from one sample of a study of blood T cell repertoires in COVID-19. Assay: immunoSEQ multiplex PCR; the TCRdb copy retains only in-frame clones and omits some. The sample includes about 300,000 clones, 86% of them seen just once. The sequencing input was peripheral blood. The receptors stem from a woman aged 45-65 years with acute or convalescent COVID-19. Each CDR3 is given with its conserved first and last residue. The D gene is left open where the match is weak. Rows may omit the clone size; those that give it use once, few, many or a size class.

d_gene	v_gene	j_gene	len	abundance	CDR3nt	CDR3aa
TRBD2	TRBV9	TRBJ2-7	15	NA	TGTGCCAGCAGCCCGCGGGTGGCGGGGGGCTACGAGCAGTACTTC	CASSPRVAGGYEQYF
NA	TRBV6-1	TRBJ1-2	13	NA	TGTGCCAGCAGTGAAGGAAGCAACTATGGCTACACCTTC	CASSEGSNYGYTF
TRBD2	TRBV7-3	TRBJ2-1	16	NA	TGTGCCAGCAGCTTAATAGGGACTAGCGGGAGGAATGAGCAGTTCTTC	CASSLIGTSGRNEQFF
TRBD2	TRBV24-1	TRBJ2-5	17	NA	TGTGCCACCAGTGACTTTACTAGCGGGAAGGGACAAGAGACCCAGTACTTC	CATSDFTSGKGQETQYF
TRBD2	TRBV27	TRBJ2-1	16	NA	TGTGCCAGCAGCAGCCTGGGACTAGCGGGTTACAATGAGCAGTTCTTC	CASSSLGLAGYNEQFF
NA	TRBV28	TRBJ1-4	14	NA	TGTGCCAGCATGCTGGGGCTTGCTAATGAAAAACTGTTTTTT	CASMLGLANEKLFF
TRBD1	TRBV18	TRBJ1-4	14	NA	TGTGCCAGCTCACCAGGCAGGGGGCCTGAAAAACTGTTTTTT	CASSPGRGPEKLFF
TRBD1	TRBV15	TRBJ2-5	16	NA	TGTGCCACCAGCAGAGCGCGACAGGGTTCGCAAGAGACCCAGTACTTC	CATSRARQGSQETQYF
NA	TRBV9	TRBJ1-3	17	few	TGTGCCAGCAGCGTAGAAGTCTCAGGGGCATCTGGAAACACCATATATTTT	CASSVEVSGASGNTIYF
TRBD2	TRBV7-2	TRBJ2-5	13	NA	TGTGCCAGCAGCCCCGGGGGGCAAGAGACCCAGTACTTC	CASSPGGQETQYF